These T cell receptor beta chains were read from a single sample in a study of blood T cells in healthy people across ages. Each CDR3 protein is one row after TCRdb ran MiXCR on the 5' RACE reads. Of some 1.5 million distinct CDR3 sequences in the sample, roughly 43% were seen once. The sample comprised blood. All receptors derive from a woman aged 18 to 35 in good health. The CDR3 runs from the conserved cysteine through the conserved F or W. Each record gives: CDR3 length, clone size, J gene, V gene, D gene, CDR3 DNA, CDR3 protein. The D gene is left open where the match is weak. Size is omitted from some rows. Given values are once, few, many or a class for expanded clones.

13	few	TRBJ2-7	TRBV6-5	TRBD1	TGTGCCAGCAGAAAACAGGGGGTCCACGAGCAGTACTTC	CASRKQGVHEQYF
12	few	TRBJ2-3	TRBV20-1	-	TGCAGTGCTAAAGAAAGCACAGATACGCAGTATTTT	CSAKESTDTQYF
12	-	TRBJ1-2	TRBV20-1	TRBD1	TGCAGTGCTACCGGGACAGTATATGGCTACACCTTC	CSATGTVYGYTF
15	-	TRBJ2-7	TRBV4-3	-	TGCGCCAGCAGCCAAGACTCCCGGGTTCGGGACGAGCAGTACTTC	CASSQDSRVRDEQYF
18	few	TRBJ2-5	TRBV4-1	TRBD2	TGCGCCAGCAGCCAAATTCCGCGGGGGTTAAGGTTATCCGAGACCCAGTACTTC	CASSQIPRGLRLSETQYF
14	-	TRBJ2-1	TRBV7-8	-	TGTGCCAGCGTAGCCGCCGGAGTAGACAATGAGCAGTTCTTC	CASVAAGVDNEQFF
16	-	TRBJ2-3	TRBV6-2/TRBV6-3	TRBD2	TGTGCCAGCAGTTACCCTCCTAGCGGGAGATCAGATACGCAGTATTTT	CASSYPPSGRSDTQYF
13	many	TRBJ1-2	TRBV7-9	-	TGTGCCAGCAGTTTGAGGGAGGACTATGGCTACACCTTC	CASSLREDYGYTF
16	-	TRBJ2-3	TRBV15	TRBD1	TGTGCCACCAGCAGAGATCGGACAGGGGGTGAGGATACGCAGTATTTT	CATSRDRTGGEDTQYF
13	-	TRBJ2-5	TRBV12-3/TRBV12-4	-	TGTGCCAGCATGGACGGGCTTGGAAAGACCCAGTACTTC	CASMDGLGKTQYF
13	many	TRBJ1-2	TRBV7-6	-	TGTGCCAGCAGCGCGACAGGAACGTATGGCTACACCTTC	CASSATGTYGYTF
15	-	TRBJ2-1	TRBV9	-	TGTGCCAGCAGCGTACAGGGACGATCCTACAATGAGCAGTTCTTC	CASSVQGRSYNEQFF
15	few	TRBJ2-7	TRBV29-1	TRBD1	TGCAGCGTGAAATCCTCGGACAGGGGGCTGTACGAGCAGTACTTC	CSVKSSDRGLYEQYF
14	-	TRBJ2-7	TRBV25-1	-	TGTGCCAGCAGTGAATCGAACAGGGTCGACGAGCAGTACTTC	CASSESNRVDEQYF
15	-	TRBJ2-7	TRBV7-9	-	TGTGCCAGCAGCTTAGTAGGCCAGGACTCCTACGAGCAGTACTTC	CASSLVGQDSYEQYF
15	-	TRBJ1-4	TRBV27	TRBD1	TGTGCCAGCAGTTTGTGGAGGGGGCGCGGAGAAAAACTGTTTTTT	CASSLWRGRGEKLFF
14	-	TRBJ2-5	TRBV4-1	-	TGCGCCAGCAGCCAAATGCAGGGGCGGGAGACCCAGTACTTC	CASSQMQGRETQYF
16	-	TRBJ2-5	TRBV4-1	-	TGCGCCAGCAGCCAAGAAGGGCTTGGGTTACAAGAGACCCAGTACTTC	CASSQEGLGLQETQYF
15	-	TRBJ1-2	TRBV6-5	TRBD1	TGTGCCAGCAGTTACTTCGGGACAGCAATCTATGGCTACACCTTC	CASSYFGTAIYGYTF
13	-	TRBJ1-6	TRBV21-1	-	TGTGCCAGCAGCCCACAGGGGAGTCCACCCCTCCACTTT	CASSPQGSPPLHF
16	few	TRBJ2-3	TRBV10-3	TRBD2	TGTGCCATCAGTGAGTCAATAGCGGGGGGGCCCGATACGCAGTATTTT	CAISESIAGGPDTQYF
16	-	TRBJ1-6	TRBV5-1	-	TGCGCCAGCAGGAAGGATGTAGGAGAAACTAATTCACCCCTCCACTTT	CASRKDVGETNSPLHF
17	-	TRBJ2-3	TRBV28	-	TGTGCCAGCAGTTCTTCCTTATTAGCGAGCTCAACAGATACGCAGTATTTT	CASSSSLLASSTDTQYF
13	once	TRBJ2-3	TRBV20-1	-	TGCAGTGCTAAGGACAGTGGCACAGATACGCAGTATTTT	CSAKDSGTDTQYF
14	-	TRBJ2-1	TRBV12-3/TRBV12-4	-	TGTGCCAGCAGTTTATGGGGGCGGGCCCCCCTACAGTTCTTC	CASSLWGRAPLQFF
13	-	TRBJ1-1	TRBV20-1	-	TGCAGTGGAGCCGGGACACCGAACACTGAAGCTTTCTTT	CSGAGTPNTEAFF
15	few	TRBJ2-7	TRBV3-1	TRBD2	TGTGCCAGCAGCCAGGGACTAGCGGATCCCTACGAGCAGTACTTC	CASSQGLADPYEQYF
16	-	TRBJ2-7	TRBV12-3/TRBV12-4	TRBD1	TGTGCCAGCAGTGCAGGACCGGGACAGAGCTCCTACGAGCAGTACTTC	CASSAGPGQSSYEQYF
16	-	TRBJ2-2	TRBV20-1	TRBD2	TGCAGTGCTCCTAGGGGCGGGGGGGCCGTCACCGGGGAGCTGTTTTTT	CSAPRGGGAVTGELFF
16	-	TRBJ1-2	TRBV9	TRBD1	TGTGCCAGCAGCCGACAGGGGACAGTCCCGAACTATGGCTACACCTTC	CASSRQGTVPNYGYTF
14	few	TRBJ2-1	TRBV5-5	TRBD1	TGTGCCAGCAGCCTCCCGGGACAGGGCAATGAGCAGTTCTTC	CASSLPGQGNEQFF
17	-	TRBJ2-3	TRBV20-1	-	TGCAGTGCTAGAGAAGGGGAAGTTGTCGGGGCAGGAGATACGCAGTATTTT	CSAREGEVVGAGDTQYF
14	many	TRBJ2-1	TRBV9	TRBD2	TGTGCCAGCAGCGTAGGCGGGGGGTACAATGAGCAGTTCTTC	CASSVGGGYNEQFF
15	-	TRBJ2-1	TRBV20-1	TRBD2	TGCAGTGCGGGGGGCGGGACTAGCGGCTACAATGAGCAGTTCTTC	CSAGGGTSGYNEQFF
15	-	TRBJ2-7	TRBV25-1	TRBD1	TGTGCCAGCAGTGAACGAGACAGGGATCTCGTTGAGCAGTACTTC	CASSERDRDLVEQYF
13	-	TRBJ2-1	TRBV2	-	TGTGCCAGCAGTGACGGCTTGGGGAATGAGCAGTTCTTC	CASSDGLGNEQFF
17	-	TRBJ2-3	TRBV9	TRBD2	TGTGCCAGCAGCCCGGGAGGACTAGCGGGGGGGTCAGATACGCAGTATTTT	CASSPGGLAGGSDTQYF
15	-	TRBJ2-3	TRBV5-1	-	TGCGCCAGCAGCTTGGCCGTAATGTCCACAGATACGCAGTATTTT	CASSLAVMSTDTQYF
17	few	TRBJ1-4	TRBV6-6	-	TGTGCCAGCAGTTACGACCTAGTTGGGCAGTCGAATGAAAAACTGTTTTTT	CASSYDLVGQSNEKLFF
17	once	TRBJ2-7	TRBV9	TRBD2	TGTGCCAGCAGCGTAGGGAAGGGACTAGAGGATCACTACGAGCAGTACTTC	CASSVGKGLEDHYEQYF
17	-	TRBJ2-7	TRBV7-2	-	TGTGCCAGCAGCTTAGGTCAACAGGTCTATCCCCGGGACGAGCAGTACTTC	CASSLGQQVYPRDEQYF
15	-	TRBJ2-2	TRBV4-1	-	TGCGCCAGCAGCCGGAGGGACTTATACACCGGGGAGCTGTTTTTT	CASSRRDLYTGELFF
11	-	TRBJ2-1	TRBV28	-	TGTGCCAGCAGGGCTATCGGGGAGCAGTTCTTC	CASRAIGEQFF
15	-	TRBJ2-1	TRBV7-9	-	TGTGCCAGCAGCTTTAGGCCTGGCTCCTACAATGAGCAGTTCTTC	CASSFRPGSYNEQFF
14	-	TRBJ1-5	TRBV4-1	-	TGCGCCAGCAGCCAATTTCCGGGATCAGGGCCCCAGCATTTT	CASSQFPGSGPQHF
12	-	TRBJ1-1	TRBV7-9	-	TGTTCCAGCAGCTCGTATCCCACTGAAGCTTTCTTT	CSSSSYPTEAFF
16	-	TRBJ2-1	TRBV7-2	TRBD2	TGTGCCAGCAGCTTACGTGGGACTAGCGCCCACAATGAGCAGTTCTTC	CASSLRGTSAHNEQFF
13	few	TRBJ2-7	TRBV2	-	TGTGCTAGCAGTGTCACCCGGACCCTCGAGCAGTACTTC	CASSVTRTLEQYF
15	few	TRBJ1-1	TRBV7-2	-	TGTGCCAGCAGCTTCGGAGGGTACCGGGACACTGAAGCTTTCTTT	CASSFGGYRDTEAFF
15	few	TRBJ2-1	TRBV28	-	TGTGCCAGCAGTTCCCCGGGACTCTCAGGGGATGAGCAGTTCTTC	CASSSPGLSGDEQFF
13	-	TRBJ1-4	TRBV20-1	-	TGCAGTGCTGGGGACTTCGTAAGTGAAAAACTGTTTTTT	CSAGDFVSEKLFF
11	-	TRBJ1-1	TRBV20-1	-	TGCAGTGCTACGGGGGAAGCTGAAGCTTTCTTT	CSATGEAEAFF
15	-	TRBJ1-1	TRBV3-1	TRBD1	TGTGCCAGCAGCGTTGAGTTTGGGACAGGGGGCAAAGCTTTCTTT	CASSVEFGTGGKAFF
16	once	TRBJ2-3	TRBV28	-	TGTGCCAGCAGGGCGACACCAGGGGAAACCACAGATACGCAGTATTTT	CASRATPGETTDTQYF
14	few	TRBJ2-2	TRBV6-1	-	TGTGCCAGCAGAAAGGGGCCGCACGGCGGGGAGCTGTTTTTT	CASRKGPHGGELFF
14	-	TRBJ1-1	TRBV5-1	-	TGCGCCAGCAGCTCCGACACAGTCACCACTGAAGCTTTCTTT	CASSSDTVTTEAFF
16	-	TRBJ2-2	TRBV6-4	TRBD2	TGTGCCAGCAGTGATGGACTAGCGGGAGGGCCCGGGGAGCTGTTTTTT	CASSDGLAGGPGELFF
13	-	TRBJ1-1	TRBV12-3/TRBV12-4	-	TGTGCCAGCAGCCTGAAGCGGTCGGCTGAAGCTTTCTTT	CASSLKRSAEAFF
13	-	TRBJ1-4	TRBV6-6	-	TGTGCCAGCAGTTACTTTTCCCATGAAAAACTGTTTTTT	CASSYFSHEKLFF